The T cell receptor beta chain under discussion was sequenced for a study of patients and donors after allogeneic stem cell transplantation (dated by TCRdb to the early 2020s). The method was RT-PCR. Sequencing used a NextSeq 550. Using fastp trimming at Q25 and MiXCR clonotype assembly, TCRdb reanalyzed the public sequencing data and kept in-frame beta chains. Rows with a matching CDR3 protein are joined into one entry that keeps the most common DNA and genes. The sample contains 920,000 or so distinct CDR3 sequences, about 20% of them found a single time. The top ten hold roughly 6% of the sample. In this sample, this clonotype turned up a few times. What this receptor recognizes is not known. No much larger clone is present one base from it, and per-base qualities are unavailable. Trimming at the junction amounts to 7 bases on V and 6 bases on J, and the germline ends lie 13 bases apart. The CDR3 numbers 12 residues from cysteine through phenylalanine. Of the read, only the CDR3 DNA is kept; its 36 bases are in frame from base 1.

The chain employs TRBV12-3 or TRBV12-4 and TRBJ2-7; a weak D assignment points to TRBD2 (7 bases agree). This receptor was taken from a human donor who was either an allogeneic HSCT recipient or a stem cell or donor lymphocyte infusion donor (not recorded which). It is not recorded whose cells these are; they may come from a transplant donor. Source material: blood, either unsorted or a sorted T cell fraction (not recorded which). The DNA sequence is as follows: TGTGCCAGCACCACCGGGGGGCTCGAGCAGTACTTC. Its translation reads: CASTTGGLEQYF.